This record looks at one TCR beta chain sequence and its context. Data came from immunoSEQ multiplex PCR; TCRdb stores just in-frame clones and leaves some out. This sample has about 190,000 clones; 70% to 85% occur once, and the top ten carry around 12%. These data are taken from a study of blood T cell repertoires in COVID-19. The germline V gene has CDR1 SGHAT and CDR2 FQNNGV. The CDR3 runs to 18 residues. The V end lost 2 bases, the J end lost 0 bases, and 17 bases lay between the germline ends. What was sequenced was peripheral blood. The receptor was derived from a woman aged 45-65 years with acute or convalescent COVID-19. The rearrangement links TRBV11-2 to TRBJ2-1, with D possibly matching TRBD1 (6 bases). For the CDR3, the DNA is TGTGCCAGCAGCTTAACCCGGGCAGGGGCCCTCTCCTACAATGAGCAGTTCTTC. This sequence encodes CASSLTRAGALSYNEQFF.